This entry lists 3 T cell receptor beta chains sequenced from one sample in a study of technical replicates of blood from a few donors. Method: immunoSEQ multiplex PCR; TCRdb's copy keeps in-frame clones and lacks some. The sample includes 85,000 to 100,000 clones, about 94% of them seen just once. What was sequenced was T cells isolated from PBMCs. The receptors were gathered from a human donor in good health.

This rearrangement joins TRBV15 to TRBJ1-1; the D gene is possibly TRBD1 (5 bases). In germline, CDR1 is LNHNV, CDR2 YYDKDF (reference sequence). The CDR3 is made up of 12 amino acids. V was cut by 5 bases and J by 5 bases, with 9 bases left in between. The CDR3 DNA sequence: TGTGCCACCAGCGGACCAGGGACTGAAGCTTTCTTT. Protein product: CATSGPGTEAFF.

V usage is TRBV2 and J usage is TRBJ1-5, with 9 positions matching TRBD1. This CDR3 is built from 13 residues. The ends lost 8 bases at V and 6 bases at J; junction bases unmatched: 5. Germline V lookup: CDR1 SNHLY, CDR2 FYNNEI. The CDR3 region has the DNA TGTGCCAGCGAGGACAGGGGCATTCAGCCCCAGCATTTT. It yields the protein CASEDRGIQPQHF.

The V and J genes are TRBV7-9 and TRBJ1-5; weak D call: TRBD1 (5 bases). CDR1 SEHNR and CDR2 FQNEAQ come from the germline V gene (reference sequence). The ends were cut back, 0 bases at V and 3 bases at J, with 12 bases in the middle. CDR3 length: 16 residues. CDR3 sequence (DNA): TGTGCCAGCAGCTTAGCGCGGGGGGGGGACAATCAGCCCCAGCATTTT. Translating gives CASSLARGGDNQPQHF.